Listed below are T cell receptor beta chains from one sample, sequenced in a study of CD8 T cells in ankylosing spondylitis. From the 5' RACE reads, TCRdb called clonotypes with MiXCR, one entry per CDR3 protein. Of 150,000 to 200,000 distinct CDR3 sequences listed, 10% to 15% are singletons. Specimen: blood, either unsorted or a sorted T cell fraction (not recorded which). These receptors were collected from a female donor with ankylosing spondylitis or in good health (not recorded which). Both conserved end residues are part of each CDR3. Each record gives: CDR3 length, J gene, V gene, clone size, D gene, CDR3 protein, CDR3 DNA. D genes are given only for firm matches. The size field is filled for only some rows; it gives once, few, many or a size class.

>20|TRBJ2-5|TRBV5-1|few|TRBD2
CASSFAHPGTSGIYQETQYF
TGCGCCAGCAGCTTCGCACACCCCGGGACTAGCGGCATTTACCAAGAGACCCAGTACTTC
>13|TRBJ2-7|TRBV5-1|few|NA
CASRGKGSYEQYF
TGCGCCAGCAGAGGTAAGGGTAGCTACGAGCAGTACTTC
>15|TRBJ2-1|TRBV7-2|NA|TRBD2
CASSLTSGRMNEQFF
TGTGCCAGCAGCCTCACTAGCGGGAGGATGAATGAGCAGTTCTTC
>16|TRBJ2-2|TRBV4-3|many|TRBD2
CASSPGLAGNTGELFF
TGCGCCAGCAGCCCAGGACTAGCGGGCAACACCGGGGAGCTGTTTTTT
>13|TRBJ2-3|TRBV20-1|many|NA
CSANTEMTDTQYF
TGCAGTGCTAACACCGAGATGACAGATACGCAGTATTTT
>15|TRBJ2-2|TRBV4-2|few|NA
CASSQVPGYTGELFF
TGTGCCAGCAGCCAAGTACCAGGCTATACCGGGGAGCTGTTTTTT
>13|TRBJ2-5|TRBV29-1|few|TRBD2
CSGRLAGFGTQYF
TGCAGCGGCCGACTAGCGGGGTTTGGAACCCAGTACTTC
>13|TRBJ2-2|TRBV6-5|NA|TRBD1
CASRTGVYGELFF
TGTGCCAGCAGAACAGGGGTGTACGGGGAGCTGTTTTTT
>14|TRBJ2-7|TRBV12-3/TRBV12-4|many|TRBD2
CASRDIAGVGEQYF
TGTGCCAGCAGAGACATAGCGGGAGTAGGCGAGCAGTACTTC
>13|TRBJ2-2|TRBV5-1|many|NA
CASSLGLAGELFF
TGCGCCAGCAGCTTGGGACTAGCCGGGGAGCTGTTTTTT
>15|TRBJ1-5|TRBV18|few|NA
CASSLQDDSNQPQHF
TGTGCCAGCTCACTACAGGATGATAGCAATCAGCCCCAGCATTTT
>16|TRBJ1-5|TRBV10-2|many|NA
CASSRFGQDSNQPQHF
TGCGCCAGCAGTCGGTTTGGGCAGGACTCTAATCAGCCCCAGCATTTT
>13|TRBJ1-3|TRBV7-2|few|NA
CASSPSGGNTIYF
TGTGCCAGCAGCCCATCCGGGGGAAACACCATATATTTT
>18|TRBJ2-7|TRBV5-1|NA|TRBD2
CASSLVGSGTTSSYEQYF
TGCGCCAGCAGCTTGGTCGGTAGCGGGACAACATCCTCCTACGAGCAGTACTTC
>13|TRBJ2-1|TRBV11-2|NA|NA
CASSLVIEREQFF
TGTGCCAGCAGCTTAGTTATAGAAAGAGAGCAGTTCTTC
>13|TRBJ1-2|TRBV12-3/TRBV12-4|few|NA
CASSPRVLGGYTF
TGTGCCAGCAGCCCCCGGGTCCTGGGTGGCTACACCTTC
>13|TRBJ2-7|TRBV3-1|NA|NA
CASSLHGLHEQYF
TGTGCCAGCAGCCTCCACGGGTTGCACGAGCAGTACTTC
>13|TRBJ1-2|TRBV12-3/TRBV12-4|many|TRBD1
CASSLTGIYGYTF
TGTGCCAGCAGTTTGACAGGGATCTATGGCTACACCTTC
>15|TRBJ2-1|TRBV20-1|many|TRBD1
CSVVSGTEGNNEQFF
TGCAGTGTGGTGTCCGGGACAGAGGGGAACAATGAGCAGTTCTTC
>15|TRBJ2-3|TRBV20-1|NA|TRBD2
CSAHPSPRGADTQYF
TGCAGTGCACATCCATCCCCTCGGGGGGCAGATACGCAGTATTTT
>16|TRBJ1-1|TRBV12-3/TRBV12-4|many|TRBD1
CASSRTPGQGNTEAFF
TGTGCCAGCAGTAGGACTCCGGGACAGGGTAACACTGAAGCTTTCTTT
>19|TRBJ2-3|TRBV11-2|few|TRBD2
CASSLVPSGSRGATDTQYF
TGTGCCAGCAGCTTAGTACCTAGCGGGAGTCGGGGGGCCACAGATACGCAGTATTTT
>15|TRBJ2-1|TRBV6-1|few|TRBD2
CASRTLAGGRREQFF
TGTGCCAGCAGGACGCTAGCGGGAGGGCGTCGGGAGCAGTTCTTC
>17|TRBJ2-3|TRBV18|NA|NA
CASSASPNIGNTDTQYF
TGTGCCAGCTCGGCTAGCCCAAACATCGGAAACACAGATACGCAGTATTTT
>13|TRBJ2-7|TRBV20-1|many|NA
CSARQGYSYEQYF
TGCAGTGCTAGGCAGGGGTACTCCTACGAGCAGTACTTC
>14|TRBJ1-3|TRBV7-9|NA|NA
CASSKDLSGNTIYF
TGTGCCAGCAGCAAAGACCTCTCTGGAAACACCATATATTTT
>12|TRBJ1-3|TRBV15|few|NA
CATSRDYNTIYF
TGTGCCACCAGCAGAGATTACAACACCATATATTTT
>16|TRBJ2-1|TRBV12-3/TRBV12-4|few|NA
CASSLASRSSYNEQFF
TGTGCCAGCAGTTTAGCTAGCCGTTCCTCCTACAATGAGCAGTTCTTC
>14|TRBJ2-1|TRBV5-1|few|NA
CASSRRTDYNEQFF
TGCGCCAGCAGCCGCCGGACCGATTACAATGAGCAGTTCTTC
>14|TRBJ2-3|TRBV6-5|NA|TRBD1
CASSLQGALDTQYF
TGTGCCAGCAGTTTACAGGGGGCGTTAGATACGCAGTATTTT
>18|TRBJ2-1|TRBV20-1|NA|TRBD2
CSARDRGRGGRFGGEQFF
TGCAGTGCTAGAGATAGAGGTAGGGGCGGGAGGTTCGGTGGTGAGCAGTTCTTC
>16|TRBJ2-1|TRBV6-2/TRBV6-3|few|TRBD2
CASRGKLAGRLDEQFF
TGTGCCAGCAGAGGGAAACTAGCGGGGCGTTTAGATGAGCAGTTCTTC
>13|TRBJ2-5|TRBV6-1|NA|NA
CASSEQGIETQYF
TGTGCCAGCAGTGAACAGGGGATAGAGACCCAGTACTTC
>15|TRBJ2-3|TRBV5-1|few|TRBD1
CASSPGQAYTDTQYF
TGCGCCAGCAGCCCGGGACAGGCCTACACAGATACGCAGTATTTT
>16|TRBJ1-5|TRBV5-6|many|TRBD1
CASSSRGQDSNQPQHF
TGTGCCAGCAGCTCAAGGGGACAGGATAGCAATCAGCCCCAGCATTTT
>12|TRBJ2-2|TRBV10-3|NA|NA
CAITGLNGELFF
TGTGCCATCACGGGACTTAACGGGGAGCTGTTTTTT
>15|TRBJ2-5|TRBV28|many|TRBD1
CASNPSGQGEETQYF
TGTGCCAGCAACCCTTCGGGACAGGGGGAAGAGACCCAGTACTTC
>13|TRBJ2-2|TRBV19|once|NA
CASSSLGGGELFF
TGTGCCAGTAGTTCTTTGGGGGGCGGGGAGCTGTTTTTT
>17|TRBJ2-2|TRBV4-3|few|NA
CASSRRVGGGNTGELFF
TGCGCCAGCAGCAGACGTGTGGGGGGGGGCAACACCGGGGAGCTGTTTTTT
>15|TRBJ2-7|TRBV7-4|few|TRBD1
CASSLFQRGLYEQYF
TGTGCCAGCAGCTTATTTCAGAGGGGGCTCTACGAGCAGTACTTC
>11|TRBJ2-5|TRBV7-2|many|NA
CASSLTETQYF
TGTGCCAGCAGCTTGACCGAGACCCAGTACTTC
>12|TRBJ1-1|TRBV20-1|few|NA
CISRPMNTEAFF
TGTATAAGCAGGCCAATGAACACTGAAGCTTTCTTT
>15|TRBJ2-3|TRBV12-3/TRBV12-4|NA|TRBD2
CASSRLATSTDTQYF
TGTGCCAGCAGTCGACTAGCGACTAGCACAGATACGCAGTATTTT
>15|TRBJ2-5|TRBV5-5|NA|NA
CASSSMGGRQETQYF
TGTGCCAGCAGCTCCATGGGTGGCCGCCAAGAGACCCAGTACTTC
>13|TRBJ2-7|TRBV28|few|NA
CASSAGTPGEQYF
TGTGCCAGCAGTGCCGGGACTCCAGGCGAGCAGTACTTC
>15|TRBJ2-6|TRBV28|many|NA
CASSTASSGANVLTF
TGTGCCAGCAGTACAGCCTCCTCTGGGGCCAACGTCCTGACTTTC